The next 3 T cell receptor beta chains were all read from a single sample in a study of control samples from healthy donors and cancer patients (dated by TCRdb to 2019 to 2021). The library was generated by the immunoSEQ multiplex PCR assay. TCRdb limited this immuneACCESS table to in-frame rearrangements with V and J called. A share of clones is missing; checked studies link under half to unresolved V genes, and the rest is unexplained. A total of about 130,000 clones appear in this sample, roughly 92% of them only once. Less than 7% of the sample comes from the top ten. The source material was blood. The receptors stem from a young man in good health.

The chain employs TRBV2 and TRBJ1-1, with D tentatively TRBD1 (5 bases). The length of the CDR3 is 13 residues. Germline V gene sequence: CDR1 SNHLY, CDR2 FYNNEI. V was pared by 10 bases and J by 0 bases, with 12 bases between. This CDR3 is CATKGRVNTEAFF. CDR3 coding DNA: TGTGCCACAAAGGGACGGGTGAACACTGAAGCTTTCTTT.

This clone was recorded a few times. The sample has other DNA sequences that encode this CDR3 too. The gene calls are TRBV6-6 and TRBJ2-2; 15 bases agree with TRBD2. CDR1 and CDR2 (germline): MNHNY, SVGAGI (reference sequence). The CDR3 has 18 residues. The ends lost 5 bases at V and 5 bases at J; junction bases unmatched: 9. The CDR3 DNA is TGTGCCAGCAGTCAAACGGGACTAGCGGGGGGTGGAACCGGGGAGCTGTTTTTT. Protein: CASSQTGLAGGGTGELFF.

The CDR3 nucleotides are TGTGCCAGCAGCCAAGGCGACAGGGGGCGCGTGAATGAGCAGTTCTTC. As protein: CASSQGDRGRVNEQFF. The V and J genes are TRBV3-1 (or the pseudogene TRBV3-2) and TRBJ2-1; 10 bases are a match to TRBD1. Germline trimming cut 1 base from V and 7 bases from J; bases unmatched to any gene: 7. This CDR3 region has 16 residues. Germline values: CDR1 LGHDT, CDR2 YNNKEL (reference sequence).